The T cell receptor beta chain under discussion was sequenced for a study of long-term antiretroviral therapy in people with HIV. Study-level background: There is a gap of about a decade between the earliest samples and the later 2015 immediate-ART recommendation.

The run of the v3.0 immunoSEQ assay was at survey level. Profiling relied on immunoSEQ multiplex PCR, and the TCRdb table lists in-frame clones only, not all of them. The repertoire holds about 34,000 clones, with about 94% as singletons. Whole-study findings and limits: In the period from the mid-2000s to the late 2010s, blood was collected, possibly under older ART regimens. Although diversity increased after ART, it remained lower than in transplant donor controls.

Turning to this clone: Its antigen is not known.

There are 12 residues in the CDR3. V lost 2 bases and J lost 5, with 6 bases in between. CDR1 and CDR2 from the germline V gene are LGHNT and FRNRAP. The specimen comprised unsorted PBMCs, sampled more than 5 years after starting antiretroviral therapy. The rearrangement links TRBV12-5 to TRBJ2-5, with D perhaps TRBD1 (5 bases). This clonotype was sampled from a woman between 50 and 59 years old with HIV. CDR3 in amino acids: CASGLRGETQYF. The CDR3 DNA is TGTGCTAGTGGTTTGAGGGGTGAGACCCAGTACTTC.